The 30 T cell receptor beta chains below were found in one sample sequenced in a study of T cell repertoires in cytomegalovirus infection. For these TCRs, the target antigens are not known. One entry per CDR3 protein, called by TCRdb with MiXCR from the reads. The data contain about half a million distinct CDR3 sequences, about 33% of them seen just once; the ten biggest clones take up 15% to 20%. The sequencing used cultured PBMCs, collected from culture after CMV antigen stimulation. The receptor set was obtained from a human donor in good health (CMV status not recorded). Some clones in this sample may be carry-over from other donors' samples.

This chain connects TRBV7-2 to TRBJ2-4; D gene unclear. V gave up 4 bases and J gave up 1 base, with 14 bases separating them. The length of the CDR3 is 16 residues. Germline values: CDR1 SGHTA, CDR2 FQGNSA. The CDR3 DNA reads TGTGCCAGCAGCTCAGCTCGAGGCACCGCCAAAAACATTCAGTACTTC. This gives the protein CASSSARGTAKNIQYF.

The chain has TRBV18 and TRBJ2-1; 7 bases are shared with TRBD2. The CDR3 is made up of 17 amino acids. Germline trimming cut 3 bases from V and 5 bases from J; bases unmatched to any gene: 13. Germline V CDR1 and CDR2: KGHSH, LQKENI. CDR3 protein: CASSPLLGGLDDNEQFF. The CDR3 DNA reads as TGTGCCAGCTCACCCCTCTTGGGAGGGCTAGACGACAATGAGCAGTTCTTC. Full variable domain (rest looked up from reference TRBV18 and TRBJ2-1): NAGVMQNPRHLVRRRGQEARLRCSPMKGHSHVYWYRQLPEEGLKFMVYLQKENIIDESGMPKERFSAEFPKEGPSILRIQQVVRGDSAAYFCASSPLLGGLDDNEQFFGPGTRLTVL.

This clonotype was recorded at least ten times. The chain carries TRBV7-8 and TRBJ1-2, with 9 bases that match TRBD1. The CDR3 runs 14 residues. CDR1 is SGHVS, CDR2 FQNEAQ, per germline. V shed 5 bases, J shed 3 bases, and the junction held 4 bases outside the gene matches. The chain's CDR3 is CASSLTGGDYGYTF. The CDR3 DNA is TGTGCCAGCAGCCTAACAGGGGGCGACTATGGCTACACCTTC.

Many counts were recorded for this clonotype. The V gene is TRBV7-2, the J gene TRBJ1-5; 9 bases align to TRBD1. The CDR3 loop spans 16 amino acids. J was trimmed by 2 bases and V by 5 bases; bases with no gene match: 7. Per the germline V gene, CDR1 is SGHTA and CDR2 is FQGNSA. The CDR3 DNA reads as TGTGCCAGCAGCGCGGGACAGGGAAGGGGCAATCAGCCCCAGCATTTT. This sequence encodes CASSAGQGRGNQPQHF. The whole variable domain, remainder taken from reference TRBV7-2 and TRBJ1-5, is GAGVSQSPSNKVTEKGKDVELRCDPISGHTALYWYRQSLGQGLEFLIYFQGNSAPDKSGLPSDRFSAERTGGSVSTLTIQRTQQEDSAVYLCASSAGQGRGNQPQHFGDGTRLSIL.

Ten or more counts support this clonotype. The V and J genes are TRBV7-2 and TRBJ2-1; the match to TRBD2 covers 9 bases. With V trimmed by 4 bases and J by 0 bases, 4 bases remained unmatched. The CDR3 has 16 amino acids. The V gene's germline CDR1 is SGHTA and CDR2 FQGNSA. CDR3 residues: CASSSQAGGSYNEQFF. CDR3 nucleotide sequence: TGTGCCAGCAGCTCGCAAGCGGGAGGCTCCTACAATGAGCAGTTCTTC. Filled out from reference TRBV7-2 and TRBJ2-1, the complete variable domain reads GAGVSQSPSNKVTEKGKDVELRCDPISGHTALYWYRQSLGQGLEFLIYFQGNSAPDKSGLPSDRFSAERTGGSVSTLTIQRTQQEDSAVYLCASSSQAGGSYNEQFFGPGTRLTVL.

The chain uses TRBV7-3 and TRBJ2-2, with 13 bases lining up with TRBD2. V gave up 2 bases and J gave up 5 bases; unmatched junction bases: 26. This CDR3 comprises 24 residues. Germline V gene sequence: CDR1 SGHTA, CDR2 FQGTGA. Written as DNA, the CDR3 is TGTGCCAGCAGCTTAGGCATGGACCGCGGGACTAGCGGGACCCCCACCGCCAAAACCGGGGAGCTGTTTTTT. This encodes CASSLGMDRGTSGTPTAKTGELFF.

The table lists this clonotype with a few counts. The chain has TRBV12-3 or TRBV12-4 and TRBJ1-5, with D possibly matching TRBD1 (6 bases). The CDR3 contains 14 residues. V was pared by 6 bases and J by 0 bases, with 9 bases between. The CDR3 here is CASRLDSSNQPQHF. CDR3 DNA: TGTGCCAGCAGGTTGGACAGTAGCAATCAGCCCCAGCATTTT.

This clonotype was detected a few times. This sequence joins TRBV27 and TRBJ2-7; 12 nucleotides agree with TRBD2. Germline CDR1 and CDR2: MNHEY and SMNVEV (reference sequence). This CDR3 is built from 14 residues. V gave up 6 bases and J gave up 5 bases; unmatched junction bases: 5. CDR3 residues: CASRLAGGPHEQYF. CDR3 in DNA: TGTGCCAGCAGGCTAGCGGGAGGGCCTCACGAGCAGTACTTC.

This clonotype has more than one count but fewer than ten. V and J are TRBV19 and TRBJ2-5, with D possibly TRBD2 on 6 matching bases. The CDR3 covers 14 residues. V lost 2 bases and J lost 5, with 12 bases in between. The germline CDR1 and CDR2 sequences are LNHDA and SQIVND (reference sequence). In nucleotides, the CDR3 is TGTGCCAGTAGTATACAGGGAGGATTGGAGACCCAGTACTTC. It specifies CASSIQGGLETQYF. The variable domain in full, with the rest retrieved from reference TRBV19 and TRBJ2-5, is DGGITQSPKYLFRKEGQNVTLSCEQNLNHDAMYWYRQDPGQGLRLIYYSQIVNDFQKGDIAEGYSVSREKKESFPLTVTSAQKNPTAFYLCASSIQGGLETQYFGPGTRLLVL.

This clonotype was observed a handful of times. The J gene is TRBJ1-1, the V gene TRBV7-2, with D maybe TRBD1 (5 bases). CDR1 and CDR2 (germline): SGHTA, FQGNSA. V was clipped by 5 bases and J by 1 base, with 14 bases between them. The CDR3 contains 15 residues. CDR3: CASSRVTQGNTEAFF. The CDR3 coding sequence is TGTGCCAGCAGCCGAGTCACCCAGGGGAACACTGAAGCTTTCTTT.

J is TRBJ1-5 and V is TRBV5-1; tentatively, D is TRBD1 (5 bases). Trimming took off 7 bases at V and 5 bases at J, with 16 bases between the two ends. Germline values: CDR1 SGHRS, CDR2 YFSETQ. The CDR3 extends over 14 amino acids. Here the CDR3 DNA reads TGCGCCAGCGGGTTGAGGGGCCGCCATCAGCCCCAGCATTTT. Translated, it gives CASGLRGRHQPQHF.

V gene TRBV5-6 combines with J gene TRBJ1-2, with 8 bases that match TRBD1. The CDR3 runs to 14 residues. V lost 3 bases and J lost 7; bases outside the gene matches: 8. The germline CDR1 and CDR2 sequences are SGHDT and YYEEEE. DNA of the CDR3: TGTGCCAGCAGCTCGAGGACAGGGAGTTTTGGCTACACCTTC. It yields the protein CASSSRTGSFGYTF.

This chain joins TRBV20-1 and TRBJ2-3, with TRBD1 identical over 7 bases. V was pared by 6 bases and J by 8 bases, with 17 bases of the junction left unmatched. CDR1 DFQATT and CDR2 SNEGSKA come from the germline V gene (reference sequence). The CDR3 consists of 15 residues. The CDR3 nucleotides read TGCAGTGCCCCCCCCGAGCCAGGGGGATACAGTACGCAGTATTTT. It yields the protein CSAPPEPGGYSTQYF.

This clonotype showed up many times. V is TRBV7-2 and J is TRBJ2-2, with D tentatively TRBD2 (5 bases). The germline V gene encodes CDR1 SGHTA and CDR2 FQGNSA. V lost 5 bases, J lost 5 bases, and 15 bases lay in between. CDR3 length: 15 residues. The CDR3 here is CASSGVLGETGELFF. The DNA of the CDR3 is TGTGCCAGCAGCGGAGTCCTCGGGGAAACCGGGGAGCTGTTTTTT.

This clonotype was seen more than once but under ten times. This chain connects TRBV7-8 to TRBJ2-7; D unresolved. CDR1 and CDR2 (germline): SGHVS, FQNEAQ. The CDR3 contains 13 residues. Trimming shortened V by 5 bases and J by 0 bases, and 8 bases separated the two germline ends. The CDR3 loop is CASSQVSSYEQYF. In DNA, the CDR3 is TGTGCCAGCAGCCAGGTTAGCTCCTACGAGCAGTACTTC.

The rearrangement joins TRBV7-9 to TRBJ2-5; 10 bases agree with TRBD2. V shed 5 bases and J 5 bases; nucleotides not matched to a gene: 2. The germline gives CDR1 SEHNR, CDR2 FQNEAQ (reference sequence). This CDR3 has 13 amino acids. CDR3 in DNA: TGTGCCAGCAGCGGGACTAGCGTTGAGACCCAGTACTTC. The encoded protein is CASSGTSVETQYF.

The V and J genes are TRBV20-1 and TRBJ1-4; D is perhaps TRBD1 (5 bases). The germline CDR1 and CDR2 sequences are DFQATT and SNEGSKA (reference sequence). Trimming stripped 4 bases from V and 3 bases from J, with 15 bases between. This CDR3 contains 15 residues. The CDR3 region is CSATPQAGANEKLFF. The CDR3 region has the DNA TGCAGTGCTACCCCTCAAGCGGGGGCTAATGAAAAACTGTTTTTT.

The V and J genes are TRBV6-2 or TRBV6-3 and TRBJ2-5; 13 bases map to TRBD2. The CDR3 covers 16 residues. Germline V gene lookup returns CDR1 MNHEY and CDR2 SVGEGT. V shed 10 bases, J shed 3 bases, and the junction held 11 bases outside the gene matches. CDR3 in DNA: TGTGCCACTGCTTGGACTAGCGGGAGTTGGGAAGAGACCCAGTACTTC. Translating gives CATAWTSGSWEETQYF.

This rearrangement joins TRBV4-2 to TRBJ2-7; 15 bases are shared with TRBD2. The V segment lost 3 bases and the J segment 0 bases; nucleotides outside the gene matches: 3. This CDR3 region has 17 residues. Germline lookup yields CDR1 LGHNA and CDR2 YNFKEQ. CDR3 nucleotides: TGTGCCAGCAGCCAGGGGACTAGCGGGAGGACCTCCTACGAGCAGTACTTC. This translates into CASSQGTSGRTSYEQYF.

The genes are TRBV20-1 and TRBJ1-5, with 8 bases fitting TRBD1. Unmatched junction bases numbered 7, after V lost 5 bases and J lost 7 bases. The CDR3 runs to 13 residues. The germline V gene encodes CDR1 DFQATT and CDR2 SNEGSKA (reference sequence). CDR3 coding DNA: TGCAGTGCTGTACCAGGGGGCCTACAGCCCCAGCATTTT. Protein product: CSAVPGGLQPQHF.

This clonotype has a count of ten or more. The chain recombines TRBV12-3 or TRBV12-4 with TRBJ1-5, with a weak D call TRBD1 (5 bases). This CDR3 is 15 amino acids long. Trimming stripped 3 bases from V and 5 bases from J, with 14 bases between. In nucleotides, the CDR3 is TGTGCCAGCAGTTTTTCCTTATCGGGGGATCAGCCCCAGCATTTT. Protein sequence: CASSFSLSGDQPQHF.

A few counts support this clonotype. The chain uses TRBV10-3 and TRBJ2-2; 7 nucleotides align to TRBD1. Germline V gives CDR1 ENHRY, CDR2 SYGVKD. This CDR3 spans 15 amino acids. Trimming removed 7 bases from V and 2 bases from J; junction bases left unmatched: 7. The CDR3 nucleotides read TGTGCCATCAAGAGGGACAGCCTCAACACCGGGGAGCTGTTTTTT. Protein sequence: CAIKRDSLNTGELFF.

The chain has TRBV6-1 and TRBJ2-1; 9 nucleotides align to TRBD2. This CDR3 region has 13 residues. V shed 7 bases and J 8 bases; nucleotides not matched to a gene: 6. Germline CDR1 and CDR2: MNHNS and SASEGT. This chain's CDR3 is CASKAGGGDEQFF. As DNA, the CDR3 is TGTGCCAGCAAAGCGGGAGGAGGGGATGAGCAGTTCTTC.

This clonotype was counted only a few times. The chain couples TRBV6-2 or TRBV6-3 to TRBJ2-7, with 14 bases lining up with TRBD2. The CDR3 extends over 17 amino acids. Germline CDR1 and CDR2: MNHEY and SVGEGT. The trim removed 5 bases at V and 6 bases at J, leaving 12 bases unmatched. This chain's CDR3 is CASSTRTSGRTLFEQYF. DNA of the CDR3: TGTGCCAGCAGTACTAGGACTAGCGGGAGGACACTCTTCGAGCAGTACTTC.

This clonotype came up a few times. The rearrangement joins TRBV7-6 to TRBJ2-7; D is ambiguous. Trimming removed 1 base at V and 7 bases at J, with 17 bases between. Germline CDR1 and CDR2: SGHVS and FNYEAQ. This CDR3 is built from 15 residues. DNA of the CDR3: TGTGCCAGCAGCTTAGTGATTGCGGATCCAAAGGAGCAGTACTTC. Its protein is CASSLVIADPKEQYF.

The chain uses TRBV5-1 and TRBJ2-1, with D perhaps matching TRBD2 (5 bases). Germline V lookup: CDR1 SGHRS, CDR2 YFSETQ. The CDR3 is 15 amino acids. Trimming stripped 5 bases from V and 0 bases from J, with 12 bases between. The CDR3 nucleotides read TGCGCCAGCAGGCTGACTACCAGCTCCTACAATGAGCAGTTCTTC. It encodes CASRLTTSSYNEQFF.

This clonotype was detected a few times. The rearrangement joins TRBV4-1 to TRBJ2-1, with TRBD2 matching 8 bases. The germline CDR1 and CDR2 sequences are MGHRA and YSYEKL. The CDR3 spans 16 residues. V shed 3 bases and J 6 bases; nucleotides not matched to a gene: 10. The CDR3 DNA reads TGCGCCAGCAGCCACCGACTGAGCGGGAGTCCCAATGAGCAGTTCTTC. It codes for CASSHRLSGSPNEQFF.

The chain is built from TRBV28 and TRBJ1-1; the D is unclear. Looked up from germline, CDR1 is MDHEN and CDR2 is SYDVKM. V was shortened by 5 bases and J by 5 bases, with 6 bases between the two germline ends. The CDR3 sequence is 11 residues long. CDR3 nucleotide sequence: TGTGCCAGCAGTGCCCGTACTGAAGCTTTCTTT. It yields the protein CASSARTEAFF.

This clonotype has more than one count but fewer than ten. This CDR3 is CASSGPGTGTPTLSYNEQFF. CDR3 DNA sequence: TGTGCCAGCAGTGGACCCGGGACAGGGACCCCCACTTTAAGTTACAATGAGCAGTTCTTC. The rearrangement uses TRBV2 and TRBJ2-1, with 9 bases lining up with TRBD1. Trimming at V came to 4 bases and at J to 4 bases, leaving 20 bases not matched to a gene. The CDR3 loop spans 20 amino acids. The germline V gene encodes CDR1 SNHLY and CDR2 FYNNEI.

The gene calls are TRBV20-1 and TRBJ1-1; the D gene is possibly TRBD1 (6 bases). The germline V and J ends were trimmed by 6 bases and 1 base, with 15 bases remaining between them. The CDR3 covers 14 residues. The germline V gene has CDR1 DFQATT and CDR2 SNEGSKA (reference sequence). The DNA of the CDR3 is TGCAGTGCGCGGGACATCTTCCCGAACACTGAAGCTTTCTTT. It specifies CSARDIFPNTEAFF.